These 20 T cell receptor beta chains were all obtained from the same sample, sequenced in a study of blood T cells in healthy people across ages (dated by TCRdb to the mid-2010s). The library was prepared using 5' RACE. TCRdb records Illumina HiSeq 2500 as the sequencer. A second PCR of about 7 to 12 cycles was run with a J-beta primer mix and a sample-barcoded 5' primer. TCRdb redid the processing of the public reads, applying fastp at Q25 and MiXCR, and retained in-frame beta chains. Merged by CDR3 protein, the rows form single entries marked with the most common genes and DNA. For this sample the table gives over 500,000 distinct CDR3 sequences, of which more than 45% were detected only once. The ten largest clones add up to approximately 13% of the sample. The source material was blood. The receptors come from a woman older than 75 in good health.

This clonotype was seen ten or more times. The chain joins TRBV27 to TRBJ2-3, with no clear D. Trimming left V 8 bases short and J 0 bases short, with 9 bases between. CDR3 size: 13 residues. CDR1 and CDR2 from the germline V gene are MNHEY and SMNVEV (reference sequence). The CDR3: CASREPSTDTQYF. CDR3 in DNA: TGTGCCAGCCGAGAGCCCAGCACAGATACGCAGTATTTT.

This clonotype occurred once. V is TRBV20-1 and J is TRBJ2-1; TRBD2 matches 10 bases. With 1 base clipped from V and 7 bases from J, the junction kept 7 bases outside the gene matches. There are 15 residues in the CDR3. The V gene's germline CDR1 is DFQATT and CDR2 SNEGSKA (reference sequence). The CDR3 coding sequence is TGCAGTGCTAGAGCGGGTAGCGGGAGGCTAAATGAGCAGTTCTTC. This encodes CSARAGSGRLNEQFF.

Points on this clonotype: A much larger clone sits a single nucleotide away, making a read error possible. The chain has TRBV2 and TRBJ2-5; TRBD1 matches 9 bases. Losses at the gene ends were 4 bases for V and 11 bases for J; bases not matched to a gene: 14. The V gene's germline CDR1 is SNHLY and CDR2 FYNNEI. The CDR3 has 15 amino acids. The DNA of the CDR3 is TGTGCCAGCAGTGCCATGGGGACAGGGACAAATGAGCAGTACTTC. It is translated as CASSAMGTGTNEQYF.

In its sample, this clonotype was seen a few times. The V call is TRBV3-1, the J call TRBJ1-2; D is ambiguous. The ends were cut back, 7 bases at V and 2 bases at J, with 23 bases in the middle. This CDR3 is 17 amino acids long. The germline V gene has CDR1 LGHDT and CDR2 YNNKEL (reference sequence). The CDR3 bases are TGTGCCAGCAACCTCGAACCAATAAGACGGAAAAACTATGGCTACACCTTC. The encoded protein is CASNLEPIRRKNYGYTF. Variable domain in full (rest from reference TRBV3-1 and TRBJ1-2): DTAVSQTPKYLVTQMGNDKSIKCEQNLGHDTMYWYKQDSKKFLKIMFSYNNKELIINETVPNRFSPKSPDKAHLNLHINSLELGDSAVYFCASNLEPIRRKNYGYTFGSGTRLTVV.

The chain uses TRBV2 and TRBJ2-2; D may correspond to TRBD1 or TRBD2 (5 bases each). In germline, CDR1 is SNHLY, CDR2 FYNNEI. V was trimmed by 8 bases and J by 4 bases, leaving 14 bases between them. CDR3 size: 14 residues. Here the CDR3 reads CASGAGVGTGELFF. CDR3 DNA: TGTGCCAGCGGGGCGGGTGTCGGCACCGGGGAGCTGTTTTTT.

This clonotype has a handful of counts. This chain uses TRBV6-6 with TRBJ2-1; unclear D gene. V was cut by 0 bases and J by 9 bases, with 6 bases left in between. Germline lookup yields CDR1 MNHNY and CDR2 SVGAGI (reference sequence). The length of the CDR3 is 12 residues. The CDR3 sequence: CASSYSRVEQFF. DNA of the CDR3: TGTGCCAGCAGTTACTCGCGAGTTGAGCAGTTCTTC.

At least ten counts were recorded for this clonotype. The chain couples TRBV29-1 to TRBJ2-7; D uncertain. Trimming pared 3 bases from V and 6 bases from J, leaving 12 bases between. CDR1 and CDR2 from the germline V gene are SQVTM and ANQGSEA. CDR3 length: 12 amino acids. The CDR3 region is CSVDLESGEQYF. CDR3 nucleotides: TGCAGCGTTGATCTAGAGTCGGGCGAGCAGTACTTC.

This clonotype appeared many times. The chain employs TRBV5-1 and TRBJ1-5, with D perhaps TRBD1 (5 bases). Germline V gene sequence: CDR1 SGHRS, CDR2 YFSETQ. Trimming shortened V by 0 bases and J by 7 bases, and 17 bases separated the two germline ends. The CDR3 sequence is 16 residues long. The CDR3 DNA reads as TGCGCCAGCAGCTTGGGGTCAGGGCCGGTCGGACAGCCCCAGCATTTT. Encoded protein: CASSLGSGPVGQPQHF.

CDR3 coding DNA: TGCGCCAGCAGCTTGGACGGGAACTACGAGCAGTACTTC. It is translated as CASSLDGNYEQYF. The V and J genes are TRBV5-1 and TRBJ2-7; D is possibly TRBD2 (5 bases). Germline V gives CDR1 SGHRS, CDR2 YFSETQ. Trimming cost V 0 bases and J 3 bases, with 7 bases left between them. CDR3 length equals 13 residues.

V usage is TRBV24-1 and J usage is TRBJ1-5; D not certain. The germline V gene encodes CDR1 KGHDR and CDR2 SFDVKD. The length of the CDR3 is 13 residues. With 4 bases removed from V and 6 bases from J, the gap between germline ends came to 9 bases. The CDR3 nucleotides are TGTGCCACCAGTGACCCACCCCGTCAGCCCCAGCATTTT. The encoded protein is CATSDPPRQPQHF.

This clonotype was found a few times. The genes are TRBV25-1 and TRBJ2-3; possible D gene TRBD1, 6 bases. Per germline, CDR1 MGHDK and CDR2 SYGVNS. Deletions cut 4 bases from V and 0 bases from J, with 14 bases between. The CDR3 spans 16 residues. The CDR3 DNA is TGTGCCAGCAGTGCAGCCGGGACATCTAGCACAGATACGCAGTATTTT. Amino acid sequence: CASSAAGTSSTDTQYF.

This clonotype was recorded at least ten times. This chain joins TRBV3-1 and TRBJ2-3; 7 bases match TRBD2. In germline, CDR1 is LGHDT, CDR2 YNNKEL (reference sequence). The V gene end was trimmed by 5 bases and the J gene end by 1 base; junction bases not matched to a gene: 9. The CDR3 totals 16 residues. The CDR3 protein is CASSSREASGTDTQYF. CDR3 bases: TGTGCCAGCAGCTCCCGGGAGGCTAGCGGCACAGATACGCAGTATTTT.

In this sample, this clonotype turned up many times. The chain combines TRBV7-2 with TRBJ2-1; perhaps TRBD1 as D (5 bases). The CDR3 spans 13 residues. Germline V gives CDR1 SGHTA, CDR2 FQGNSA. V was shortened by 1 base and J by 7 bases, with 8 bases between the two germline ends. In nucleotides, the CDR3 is TGTGCCAGCAGCTTAGGTTACAGGAATGAGCAGTTCTTC. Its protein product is CASSLGYRNEQFF.

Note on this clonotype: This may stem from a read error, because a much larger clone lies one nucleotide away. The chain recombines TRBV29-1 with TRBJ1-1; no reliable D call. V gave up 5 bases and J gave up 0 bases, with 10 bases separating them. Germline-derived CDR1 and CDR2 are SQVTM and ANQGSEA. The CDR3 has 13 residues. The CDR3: CSVRRNVNTEAFF. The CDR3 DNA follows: TGCAGCGTTAGGCGGAACGTGAACACTGAAGCTTTCTTT.

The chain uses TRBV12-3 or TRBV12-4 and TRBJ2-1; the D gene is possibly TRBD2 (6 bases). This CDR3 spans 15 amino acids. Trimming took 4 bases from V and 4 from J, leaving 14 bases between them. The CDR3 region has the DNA TGTGCCAGCAGTTCTGCGTGGCGGGATTACAATGAGCAGTTCTTC. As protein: CASSSAWRDYNEQFF.

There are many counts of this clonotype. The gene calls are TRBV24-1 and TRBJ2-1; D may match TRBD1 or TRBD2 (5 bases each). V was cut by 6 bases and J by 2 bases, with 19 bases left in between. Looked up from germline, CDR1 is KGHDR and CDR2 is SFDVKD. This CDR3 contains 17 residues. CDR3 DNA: TGTGCCACCAGTCCGTTTAGGGGAGAGGGTCCCTACAATGAGCAGTTCTTC. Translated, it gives CATSPFRGEGPYNEQFF.

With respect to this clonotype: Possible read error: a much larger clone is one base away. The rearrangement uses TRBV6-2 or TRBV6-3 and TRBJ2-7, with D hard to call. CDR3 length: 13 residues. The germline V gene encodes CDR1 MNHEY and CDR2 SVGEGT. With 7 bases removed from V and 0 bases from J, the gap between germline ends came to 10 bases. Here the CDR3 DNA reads TGTGCCAGCACCCGTGCTAGCTCCTACGAGCAGTACTTC. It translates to CASTRASSYEQYF.

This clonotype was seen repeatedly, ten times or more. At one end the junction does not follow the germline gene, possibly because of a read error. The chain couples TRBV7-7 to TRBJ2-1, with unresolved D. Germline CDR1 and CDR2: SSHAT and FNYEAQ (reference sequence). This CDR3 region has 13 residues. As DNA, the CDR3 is TGTGCTAGCAGTTTTGCTAGGACCAATGAGCAGTTCTTC. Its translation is CASSFARTNEQFF.

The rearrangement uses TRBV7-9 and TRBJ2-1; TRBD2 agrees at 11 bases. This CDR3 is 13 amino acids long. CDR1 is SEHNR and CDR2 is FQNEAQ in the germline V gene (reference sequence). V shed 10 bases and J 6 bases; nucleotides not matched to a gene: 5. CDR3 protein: CATKTSGGNEQFF. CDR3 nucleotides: TGTGCCACCAAAACTAGCGGGGGCAATGAGCAGTTCTTC.

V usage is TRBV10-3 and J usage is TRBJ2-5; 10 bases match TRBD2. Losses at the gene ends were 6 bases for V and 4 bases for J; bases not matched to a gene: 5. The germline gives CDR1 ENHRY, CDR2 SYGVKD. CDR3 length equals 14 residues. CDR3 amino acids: CAISLSGGIETQYF. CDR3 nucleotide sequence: TGTGCCATCAGCCTTAGCGGGGGGATAGAGACCCAGTACTTC.